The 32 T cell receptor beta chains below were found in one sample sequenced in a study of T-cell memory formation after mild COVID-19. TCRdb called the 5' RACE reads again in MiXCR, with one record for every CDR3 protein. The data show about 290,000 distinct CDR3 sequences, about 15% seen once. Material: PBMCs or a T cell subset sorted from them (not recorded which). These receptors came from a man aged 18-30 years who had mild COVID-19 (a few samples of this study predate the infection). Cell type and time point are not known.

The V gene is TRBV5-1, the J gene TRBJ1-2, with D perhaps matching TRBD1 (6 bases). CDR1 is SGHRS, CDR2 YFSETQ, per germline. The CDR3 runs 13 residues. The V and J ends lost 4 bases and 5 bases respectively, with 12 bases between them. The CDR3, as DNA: TGCGCCAGCAGCACCTACAGGGCTTATGGCTACACCTTC. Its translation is CASSTYRAYGYTF.

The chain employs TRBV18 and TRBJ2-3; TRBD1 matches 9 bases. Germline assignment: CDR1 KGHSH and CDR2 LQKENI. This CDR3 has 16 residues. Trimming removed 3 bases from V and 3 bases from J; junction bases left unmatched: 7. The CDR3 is CASSPLDRGVTDTQYF. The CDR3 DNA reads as TGTGCCAGCTCACCCCTTGACAGGGGGGTAACAGATACGCAGTATTTT.

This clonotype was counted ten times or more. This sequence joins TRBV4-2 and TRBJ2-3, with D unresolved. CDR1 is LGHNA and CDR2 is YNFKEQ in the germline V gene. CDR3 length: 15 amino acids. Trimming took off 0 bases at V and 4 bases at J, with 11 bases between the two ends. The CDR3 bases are TGTGCCAGCAGCCAAGACCTCCTTATATCAGATACGCAGTATTTT. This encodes CASSQDLLISDTQYF.

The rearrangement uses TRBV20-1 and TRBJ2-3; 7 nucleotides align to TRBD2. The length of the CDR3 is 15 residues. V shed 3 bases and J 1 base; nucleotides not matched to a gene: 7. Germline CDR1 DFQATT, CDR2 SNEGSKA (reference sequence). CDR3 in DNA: TGCAGTGCTAGGTTCGGCGGGGGAGGCACAGATACGCAGTATTTT. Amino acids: CSARFGGGGTDTQYF.

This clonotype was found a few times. The CDR3 is CASSLLSGTEQYV. The CDR3 DNA reads TGCGCCAGCAGCTTGCTGTCAGGGACCGAGCAGTACGTC. The chain has TRBV5-1 and TRBJ2-7; D tentatively fits TRBD1 or TRBD2 (5 bases each). Germline loops: CDR1 SGHRS, CDR2 YFSETQ. Trimming took off 1 base at V and 6 bases at J, with 11 bases between the two ends. The CDR3 sequence is 13 residues long.

Written as DNA, the CDR3 is TGTGCCAGCAGCTCTTACGACCCGCCCAATGAGCAGTTCTTC. It codes for CASSSYDPPNEQFF. The chain links TRBV11-2 to TRBJ2-1; no reliable D call. With 4 bases removed from V and 6 bases from J, the gap between germline ends came to 13 bases. The CDR3 totals 14 residues. Germline lookup yields CDR1 SGHAT and CDR2 FQNNGV.

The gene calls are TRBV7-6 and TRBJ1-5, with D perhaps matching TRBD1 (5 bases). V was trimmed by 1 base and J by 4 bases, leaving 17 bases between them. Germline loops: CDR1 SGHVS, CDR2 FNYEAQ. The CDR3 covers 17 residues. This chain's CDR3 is CASSLDGRTGENQPQHF. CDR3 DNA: TGTGCCAGCAGCTTAGATGGCAGAACAGGCGAAAATCAGCCCCAGCATTTT.

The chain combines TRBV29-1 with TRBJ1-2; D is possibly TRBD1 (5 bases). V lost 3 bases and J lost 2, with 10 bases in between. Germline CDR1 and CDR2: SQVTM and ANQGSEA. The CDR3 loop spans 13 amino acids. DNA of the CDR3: TGCAGCGTTGAGCGGGGGACCAACTATGGCTACACCTTC. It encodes CSVERGTNYGYTF.

The DNA for the CDR3 is TGTGCCAGCAGCCGACAGGGAAAAGAGACCCAGTACTTC. Its protein product is CASSRQGKETQYF. This sequence joins TRBV7-9 and TRBJ2-5; 7 nucleotides align to TRBD1. This CDR3 is 13 amino acids long. Trimming removed 5 bases from V and 3 bases from J; junction bases left unmatched: 3. Germline-derived CDR1 and CDR2 are SEHNR and FQNEAQ (reference sequence).

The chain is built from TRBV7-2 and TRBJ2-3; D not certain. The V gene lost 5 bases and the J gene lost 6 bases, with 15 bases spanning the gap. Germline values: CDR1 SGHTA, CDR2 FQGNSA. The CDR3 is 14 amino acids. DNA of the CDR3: TGTGCCAGCAGCCCCCCGGACCCCGTCGATACGCAGTATTTT. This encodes CASSPPDPVDTQYF.

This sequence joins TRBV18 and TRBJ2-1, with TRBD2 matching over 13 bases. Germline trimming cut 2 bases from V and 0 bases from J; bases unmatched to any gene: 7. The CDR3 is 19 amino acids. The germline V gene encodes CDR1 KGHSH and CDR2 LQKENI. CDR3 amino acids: CASSPRTSGGVSSYNEQFF. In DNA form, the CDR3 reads TGTGCCAGCTCACCAAGGACTAGCGGGGGAGTAAGCTCCTACAATGAGCAGTTCTTC.

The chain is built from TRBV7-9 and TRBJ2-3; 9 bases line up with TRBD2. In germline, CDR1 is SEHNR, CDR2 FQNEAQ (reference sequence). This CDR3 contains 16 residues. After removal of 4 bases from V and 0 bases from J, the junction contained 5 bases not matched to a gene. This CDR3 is CASSSLAGESTDTQYF. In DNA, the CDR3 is TGTGCCAGCAGCTCCTTAGCGGGGGAAAGCACAGATACGCAGTATTTT.

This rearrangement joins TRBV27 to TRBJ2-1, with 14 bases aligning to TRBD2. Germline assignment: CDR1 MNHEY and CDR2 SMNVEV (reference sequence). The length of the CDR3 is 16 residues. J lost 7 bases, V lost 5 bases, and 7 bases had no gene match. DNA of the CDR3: TGTGCCAGCAGTCCAATGACTAGCGGGGGGGCGAATGAGCAGTTCTTC. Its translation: CASSPMTSGGANEQFF.

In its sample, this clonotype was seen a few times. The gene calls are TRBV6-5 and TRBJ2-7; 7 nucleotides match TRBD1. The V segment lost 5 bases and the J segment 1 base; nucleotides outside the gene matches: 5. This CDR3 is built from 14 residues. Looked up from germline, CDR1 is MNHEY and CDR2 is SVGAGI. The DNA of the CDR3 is TGTGCCAGCAGTCCCCTGGACAGGTCCTACGAGCAGTACGTC. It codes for CASSPLDRSYEQYV.

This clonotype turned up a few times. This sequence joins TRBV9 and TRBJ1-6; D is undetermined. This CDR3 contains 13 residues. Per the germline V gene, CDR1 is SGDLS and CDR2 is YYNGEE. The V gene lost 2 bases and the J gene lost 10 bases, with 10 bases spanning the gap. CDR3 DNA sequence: TGTGCCAGCAGCGTCGAGGGTCGCTCACCCCTCCACTTT. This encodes CASSVEGRSPLHF.

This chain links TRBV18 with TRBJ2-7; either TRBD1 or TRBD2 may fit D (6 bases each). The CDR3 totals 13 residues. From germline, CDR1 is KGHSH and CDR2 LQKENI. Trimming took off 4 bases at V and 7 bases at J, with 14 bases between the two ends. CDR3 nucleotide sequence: TGTGCCAGCTCACTCGGGGGCGACGGGGAGCAGTACTTC. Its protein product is CASSLGGDGEQYF.

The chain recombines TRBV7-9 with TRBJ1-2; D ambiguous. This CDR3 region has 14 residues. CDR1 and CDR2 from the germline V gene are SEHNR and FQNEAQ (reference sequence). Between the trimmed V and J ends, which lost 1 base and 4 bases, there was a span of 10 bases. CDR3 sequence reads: CASSLGGSLYGYTF. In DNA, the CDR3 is TGTGCCAGCAGCTTAGGAGGCTCCCTCTATGGCTACACCTTC.

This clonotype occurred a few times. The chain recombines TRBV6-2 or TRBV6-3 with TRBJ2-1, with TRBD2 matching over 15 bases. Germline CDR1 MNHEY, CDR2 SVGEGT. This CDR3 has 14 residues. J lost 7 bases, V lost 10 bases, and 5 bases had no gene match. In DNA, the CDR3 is TGTGCCATCCGGACTAGCGGGGGGGGAAATGAGCAGTTCTTC. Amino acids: CAIRTSGGGNEQFF.

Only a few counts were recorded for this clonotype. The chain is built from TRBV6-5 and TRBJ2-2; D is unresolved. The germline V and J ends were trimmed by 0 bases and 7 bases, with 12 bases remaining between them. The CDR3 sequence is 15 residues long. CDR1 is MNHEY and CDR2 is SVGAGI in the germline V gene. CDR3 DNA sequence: TGTGCCAGCAGTTACTCGGAGACTTCGGGCGGGGAGCTGTTTTTT. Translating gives CASSYSETSGGELFF.

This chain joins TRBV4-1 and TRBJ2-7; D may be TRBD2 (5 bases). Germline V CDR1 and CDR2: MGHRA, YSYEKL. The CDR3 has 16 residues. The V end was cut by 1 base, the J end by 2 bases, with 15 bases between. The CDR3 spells CASSQARKTKTYEQYF. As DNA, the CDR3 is TGCGCCAGCAGCCAAGCTCGAAAGACTAAGACCTACGAGCAGTACTTC.

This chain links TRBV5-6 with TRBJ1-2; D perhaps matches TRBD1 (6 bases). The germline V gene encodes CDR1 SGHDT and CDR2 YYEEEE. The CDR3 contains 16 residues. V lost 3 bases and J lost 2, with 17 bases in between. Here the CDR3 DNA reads TGTGCCAGCAGCTCCATCTATAGGGGGAACAACTATGGCTACACCTTC. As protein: CASSSIYRGNNYGYTF.

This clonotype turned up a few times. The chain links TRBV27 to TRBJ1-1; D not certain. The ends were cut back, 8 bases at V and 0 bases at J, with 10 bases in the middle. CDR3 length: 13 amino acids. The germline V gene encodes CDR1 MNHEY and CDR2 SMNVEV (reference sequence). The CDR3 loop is CASGREMNTEAFF. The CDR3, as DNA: TGTGCCAGCGGGAGGGAGATGAACACTGAAGCTTTCTTT.

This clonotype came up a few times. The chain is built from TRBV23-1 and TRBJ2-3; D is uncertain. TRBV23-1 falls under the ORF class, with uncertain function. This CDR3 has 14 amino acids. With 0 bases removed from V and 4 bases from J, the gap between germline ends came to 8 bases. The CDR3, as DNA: TGCGCCAGCAGTCAATCAAGGTCCGCAGATACGCAGTATTTT. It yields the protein CASSQSRSADTQYF.

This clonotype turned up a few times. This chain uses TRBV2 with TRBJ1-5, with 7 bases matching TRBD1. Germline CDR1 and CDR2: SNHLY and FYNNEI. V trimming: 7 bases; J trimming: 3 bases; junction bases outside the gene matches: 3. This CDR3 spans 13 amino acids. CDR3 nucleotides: TGTGCCAGCACCGGGACAGTCAATCAGCCCCAGCATTTT. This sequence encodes CASTGTVNQPQHF.

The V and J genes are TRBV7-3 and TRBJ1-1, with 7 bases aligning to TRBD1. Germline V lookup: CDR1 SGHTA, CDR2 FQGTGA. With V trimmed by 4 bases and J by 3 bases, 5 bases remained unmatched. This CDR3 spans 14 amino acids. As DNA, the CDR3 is TGTGCCAGCAGCTCGGGGGACAGAGACACTGAAGCTTTCTTT. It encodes CASSSGDRDTEAFF.

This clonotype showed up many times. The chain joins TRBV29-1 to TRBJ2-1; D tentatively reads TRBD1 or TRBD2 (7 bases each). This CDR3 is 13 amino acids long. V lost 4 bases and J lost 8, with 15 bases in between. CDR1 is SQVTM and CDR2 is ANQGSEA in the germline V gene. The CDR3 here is CSVVVPGGDEQFF. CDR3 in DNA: TGCAGCGTTGTGGTCCCAGGGGGGGATGAGCAGTTCTTC.

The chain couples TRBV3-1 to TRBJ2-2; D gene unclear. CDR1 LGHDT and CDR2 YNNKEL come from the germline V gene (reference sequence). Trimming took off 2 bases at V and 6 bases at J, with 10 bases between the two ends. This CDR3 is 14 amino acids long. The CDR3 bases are TGTGCCAGCAGCCAAATGCTGACTTCCGGGGAGCTGTTTTTT. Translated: CASSQMLTSGELFF.

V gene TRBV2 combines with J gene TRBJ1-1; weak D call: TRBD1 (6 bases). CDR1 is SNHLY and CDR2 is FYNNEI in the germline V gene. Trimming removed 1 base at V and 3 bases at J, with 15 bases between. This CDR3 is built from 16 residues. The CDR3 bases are TGTGCCAGCAGTGAAGGGCAGGGGCCCTTGGACACTGAAGCTTTCTTT. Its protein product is CASSEGQGPLDTEAFF. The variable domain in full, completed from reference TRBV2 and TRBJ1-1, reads EPEVTQTPSHQVTQMGQEVILRCVPISNHLYFYWYRQILGQKVEFLVSFYNNEISEKSEIFDDQFSVERPDGSNFTLKIRSTKLEDSAMYFCASSEGQGPLDTEAFFGQGTRLTVV.

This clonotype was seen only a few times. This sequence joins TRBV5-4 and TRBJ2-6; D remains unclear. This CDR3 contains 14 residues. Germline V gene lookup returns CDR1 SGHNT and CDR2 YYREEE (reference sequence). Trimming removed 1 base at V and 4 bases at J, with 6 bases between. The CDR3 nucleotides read TGTGCCAGCAGCTTGTCGAGGGGGGCCAACGTCCTGACTTTC. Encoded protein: CASSLSRGANVLTF. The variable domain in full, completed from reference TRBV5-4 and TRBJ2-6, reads ETGVTQSPTHLIKTRGQQVTLRCSSQSGHNTVSWYQQALGQGPQFIFQYYREEENGRGNFPPRFSGLQFPNYSSELNVNALELDDSALYLCASSLSRGANVLTFGAGSRLTVL.

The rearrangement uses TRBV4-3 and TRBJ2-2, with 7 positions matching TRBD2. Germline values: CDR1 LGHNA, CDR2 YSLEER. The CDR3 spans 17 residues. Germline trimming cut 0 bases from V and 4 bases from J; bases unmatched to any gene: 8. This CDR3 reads CASSQEPSGDGTGELFF. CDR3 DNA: TGCGCCAGCAGCCAAGAGCCCAGCGGGGATGGCACCGGGGAGCTGTTTTTT.

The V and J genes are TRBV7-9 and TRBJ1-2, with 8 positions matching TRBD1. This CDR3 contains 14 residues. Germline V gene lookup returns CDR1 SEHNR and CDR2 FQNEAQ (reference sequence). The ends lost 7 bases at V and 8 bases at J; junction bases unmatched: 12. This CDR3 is CASTKQGQAGGYTF. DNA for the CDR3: TGTGCCAGCACCAAGCAGGGACAGGCAGGAGGCTACACCTTC.

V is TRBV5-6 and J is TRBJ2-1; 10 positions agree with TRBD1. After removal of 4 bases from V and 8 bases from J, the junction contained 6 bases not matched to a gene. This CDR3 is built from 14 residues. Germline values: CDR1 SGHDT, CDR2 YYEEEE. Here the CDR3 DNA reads TGTGCCAGCAGCCCCGTGGGACAGGGGCATGAGCAGTTCTTC. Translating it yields CASSPVGQGHEQFF.